This TCR beta chain derives from a study of CD8+ T cells in alopecia areata listed by TCRdb under 2018. In the study overall: The treated patients took part in an open-label pilot trial in which moderate-to-severe alopecia areata was treated with oral tofacitinib at 5 to 10 mg twice daily. RNA came from the PAXgene miRNA kit for fixed scalp, the miRNeasy kit for PBMCs, and the RNeasy kit for mouse skin. immunoSEQ multiplex PCR using 35 Vbeta forward primers and 13 Jbeta reverse primers was used to amplify TCRbeta CDR3 regions. To study T cell clonal expansion in alopecia areata, the researchers applied high-throughput TCRbeta sequencing to both the C3H/HeJ mouse model and human patients. Patients received tofacitinib for 6 to 18 months and were then followed off drug for 6 months to check for delayed response and recurrence. Tofacitinib-treated patients had biopsies at baseline and at 4 and 24 weeks of treatment, with a later scalp biopsy in several patients. Human TCRbeta sequencing covered scalp tissue and sorted CD4+ and CD8+ peripheral blood T cells from patchy and totalis/universalis alopecia areata patients and healthy controls. Clonality in the scalp was compared among normal scalp (n=4), patchy alopecia areata scalp (n=8), and alopecia totalis/universalis scalp (n=8). General study outcomes and caveats: Shared TCR sequences between patients were less evident than in mice, which may be partly attributable to HLA diversity in the patient population. Lesional scalp, especially in alopecia totalis/universalis, showed higher clonality and more expanded CD8+ clones than normal scalp, suggesting antigenic drive. Scalp TCR repertoire analysis is complicated because resident alphabeta T cells in normal human skin are also sequenced, whereas mouse skin is dominated by gammadelta T cells.

The library relied on the immunoSEQ multiplex PCR assay. For TCR sequencing, RNA was extracted from every sample and reverse transcribed into cDNA to serve as template. SuperScript III was used to make first-strand cDNA, primed with a 2:1 mix of oligo-dT and random hexamers. A synthetic immune receptor repertoire was used to measure amplification bias, and any remaining bias was corrected computationally. In the authors' own workflow: Raw reads were preprocessed to remove errors, and CDR3 was defined by IMGT conventions from the conserved cysteine to phenylalanine. To get clonality, Shannon entropy was normalized by log2 of the number of productive unique TCRs and the result was subtracted from 1. Whether scalp clones were CD4 or CD8 was inferred by matching scalp TCRbeta sequences against CD4 and CD8 repertoires sorted from blood. TCRdb obtained this table from immuneACCESS and retained in-frame rearrangements with V and J assigned. These tables miss some clones; where compared with another copy, unresolved V genes account for less than half of the shortfall, and the remainder is unexplained. From that table come the V and J calls and clone size; the DNA was used to work out D and trimming. The sample yields some 200,000 clones; around three fifths were counted once. The ten largest account for about 15% of the sample.

In light of the paper, this sample's time point label describes: baseline before oral tofacitinib. From alopecia areata patients, peripheral blood was collected along with lesional scalp punch biopsies. PBMCs were isolated by density centrifugation and stained for CD3, CD4 and CD8, after which CD4+ and CD8+ T cells were sorted on a FACSAria. From the germline V gene, CDR1 is LGHNA and CDR2 is YNFKEQ. From the cysteine through the phenylalanine, the CDR3 covers 15 amino acids. The only DNA kept is the CDR3, 45 bases in frame from the first base. Unmatched junction bases come to 6, with V trimmed by 0 bases and J by 5 bases. In regard to this clone: Its antigen has not been determined. No much larger clonotype is one base removed from it; base qualities were not supplied.

The TCR originated in a human donor with alopecia areata. This specimen was CD4+ T cells sorted from blood, taken at week 0. The V and J genes are TRBV4-2 and TRBJ1-2, with TRBD1 identical over 7 junction bases. In nucleotide form, the sequence is TGTGCCAGCAGCCAAGAAACCGGGACAGCTTATGGCTACACCTTC. The translation is CASSQETGTAYGYTF.